This paragraph covers one T cell receptor beta chain sequence. What it recognizes is unknown. The same CDR3 can be traced to other DNA sequences in this sample. Per germline, CDR1 SGHVS and CDR2 FNYEAQ. The CDR3 length is 14 residues. With V trimmed by 1 base and J by 4 bases, 0 bases remained unmatched. TCRdb's copy holds only in-frame clones and misses some; the assay was immunoSEQ multiplex PCR. Here the sample spans about 5,200 clones, over 60% being singletons. The data were obtained in a study of graft-versus-host responses after intestinal transplantation. Study context: Isolated intestinal, liver-intestinal, or multivisceral transplants had been given to the recipients. Study-level results: Across patients carrying graft-donor T cell macrochimerism, allografts held high graft-versus-host to host-versus-graft clonal ratios. Early after transplant, HvG declines were associated with peak levels of circulating GvH clones. GvH clones were identified in recipient marrow, with some first appearing in ileum or blood.

To release intraepithelial and lamina propria lymphocytes, the graft tissue was processed. The chain joins TRBV7-6 to TRBJ2-7; 11 nucleotides align to TRBD2. The sequencing here drew on ileum tissue, taken 254 days after intestinal transplant. This clonotype originated in a human patient who received an intestinal transplant, so some T cells may come from the graft donor. CDR3 nucleotide sequence: TGTGCCAGCAGCTTAGGACTAGCGGGGTACGAGCAGTACTTC. Protein product: CASSLGLAGYEQYF.